A selection of T cell receptor beta chains follows, all from one sample in a study of breast tumors, draining lymph nodes, adjacent tissues. TCRdb called the multiplex PCR reads again in MiXCR, with one record for every CDR3 protein. The sample shows about 140,000 distinct CDR3 sequences, about a fifth of them seen only once. Sequencing was carried out using axillary lymph node tissue. The receptors derive from a female donor with breast cancer. Some clones in this sample may be carry-over from other donors' samples. The CDR3 runs from the conserved cysteine through the conserved F or W. D genes are given only for firm matches. The size entry is marked missing in some rows and otherwise reads once, few, many or a size class.

d_gene: NA
abundance: many
j_gene: TRBJ2-5
v_gene: TRBV4-1
CDR3nt: TGCGCCAGCAGCCAAGAGTGGGTCTCCGCTGAGACCCAGTACTTC
CDR3aa: CASSQEWVSAETQYF

d_gene: NA
abundance: few
j_gene: TRBJ2-3
v_gene: TRBV28
CDR3nt: TGTGCCAGCACTTTGGGGGGGGCGCAGGGAGATACGCAGTATTTT
CDR3aa: CASTLGGAQGDTQYF

d_gene: TRBD2
abundance: NA
j_gene: TRBJ2-3
v_gene: TRBV20-1
CDR3nt: TGCAGTGCTAGAGCGGGAGGGGGAGATACGCAGTATTTT
CDR3aa: CSARAGGGDTQYF

d_gene: TRBD2
abundance: many
j_gene: TRBJ2-5
v_gene: TRBV7-2
CDR3nt: TGTGCCAGCAGCTTAGGGAGCGGGAGGAGGGAGACCCAGTACTTC
CDR3aa: CASSLGSGRRETQYF

d_gene: TRBD1
abundance: many
j_gene: TRBJ2-7
v_gene: TRBV4-3
CDR3nt: TGCGCCAGCAGCCAGCCGGACAGGGTGGACTCCTACGAGCAGTACTTC
CDR3aa: CASSQPDRVDSYEQYF

d_gene: NA
abundance: many
j_gene: TRBJ2-7
v_gene: TRBV5-1
CDR3nt: TGCGCCAGCAGCTTGACCCGGGACGAGCAGTACTTC
CDR3aa: CASSLTRDEQYF

d_gene: TRBD1
abundance: many
j_gene: TRBJ1-5
v_gene: TRBV19
CDR3nt: TGTGCCAGTAGTATTTCCGGGACAGGGGAATTTTATCAGCCCCAGCATTTT
CDR3aa: CASSISGTGEFYQPQHF

d_gene: TRBD2
abundance: once
j_gene: TRBJ2-1
v_gene: TRBV20-1
CDR3nt: TGCAGTGCTAGAGATTTTTTAGTGGGAGGGCAGTATGAGCAGTTCTTC
CDR3aa: CSARDFLVGGQYEQFF

d_gene: TRBD2
abundance: many
j_gene: TRBJ2-2
v_gene: TRBV6-1
CDR3nt: TGTGCCAGCAGCGGAACTAGCGGGAGCGCCGGGGAGCTGTTTTTT
CDR3aa: CASSGTSGSAGELFF

d_gene: NA
abundance: many
j_gene: TRBJ2-7
v_gene: TRBV11-3
CDR3nt: TGTGCCAGCGGGTCTACGGCCTACGAGCAGTACTTC
CDR3aa: CASGSTAYEQYF

d_gene: TRBD2
abundance: NA
j_gene: TRBJ2-3
v_gene: TRBV11-3
CDR3nt: TGTGCCAGCAGCAGCCCACCGGGAGGGGTTACAGATACGCGGTATTTT
CDR3aa: CASSSPPGGVTDTRYF

d_gene: NA
abundance: many
j_gene: TRBJ2-1
v_gene: TRBV6-5
CDR3nt: TGTGCCAGCAGTCAGGGCAATGAGCAGTTCTTC
CDR3aa: CASSQGNEQFF

d_gene: NA
abundance: NA
j_gene: TRBJ2-1
v_gene: TRBV7-2
CDR3nt: TGTGCCAGCAGCTTATTATGTAAATCCTACAATGAGCAGTTCTTC
CDR3aa: CASSLLCKSYNEQFF

d_gene: NA
abundance: NA
j_gene: TRBJ2-3
v_gene: TRBV27
CDR3nt: TGTGCCAGCAGTTCTACCCGAGGGGGATATGGCGCAGATACGCAGTATTTT
CDR3aa: CASSSTRGGYGADTQYF

d_gene: NA
abundance: few
j_gene: TRBJ2-2
v_gene: TRBV18
CDR3nt: TGTGCCAGCTCACCATCCGAGTCGGGCACCGGGGAGCTGTTTTTT
CDR3aa: CASSPSESGTGELFF

d_gene: TRBD1
abundance: NA
j_gene: TRBJ1-1
v_gene: TRBV2
CDR3nt: TGTGCCAGCAGTGAAGGGACAGGGGGCTACACTGAAGCTTCCTTT
CDR3aa: CASSEGTGGYTEASF